This T cell receptor (beta chain) was identified during a study of blood T cell repertoires in COVID-19. Study summary: Spain, Italy and the United States supplied samples that represented acute and convalescent COVID-19.

V lost 4 bases to trimming and J lost 4 bases, with 15 bases between them. There are 15 residues in the CDR3. Germline V gene lookup returns CDR1 SGDLS and CDR2 YYNGEE. The table came from immunoSEQ multiplex PCR; TCRdb's copy has only in-frame clones and leaves some out. This table has about 49,000 clones, roughly four fifths appearing once. Sequenced: peripheral blood. The rearrangement links TRBV9 to TRBJ2-1, with D maybe TRBD1 (7 bases). The clonotype comes from a woman aged 55 to 70 with acute or convalescent COVID-19. CDR3 nucleotides: TGTGCCAGCAGCTCCCACAGGGGAGGTTACAATGAGCAGTTCTTC. It is translated as CASSSHRGGYNEQFF. Drawing the rest from reference TRBV9 and TRBJ2-1, the complete variable domain is DSGVTQTPKHLITATGQRVTLRCSPRSGDLSVYWYQQSLDQGLQFLIQYYNGEERAKGNILERFSAQQFPDLHSELNLSSLELGDSALYFCASSSHRGGYNEQFFGPGTRLTVL.